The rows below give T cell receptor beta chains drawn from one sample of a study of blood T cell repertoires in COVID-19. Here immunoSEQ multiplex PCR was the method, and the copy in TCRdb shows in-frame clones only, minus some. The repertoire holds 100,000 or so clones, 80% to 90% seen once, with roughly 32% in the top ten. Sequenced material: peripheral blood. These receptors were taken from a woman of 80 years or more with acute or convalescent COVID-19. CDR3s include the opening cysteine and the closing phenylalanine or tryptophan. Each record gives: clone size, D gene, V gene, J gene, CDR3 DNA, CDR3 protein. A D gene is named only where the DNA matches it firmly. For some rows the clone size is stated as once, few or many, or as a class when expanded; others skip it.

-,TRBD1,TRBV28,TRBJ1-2,TGTGCCAGCAGTATTACAGGGGGAGGCTACACCTTC,CASSITGGGYTF
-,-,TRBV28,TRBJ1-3,TGTGCCAGCAGTCCGGAGTCGGGAAACTCTGGAAACACCATATATTTT,CASSPESGNSGNTIYF
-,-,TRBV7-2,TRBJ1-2,TGTGCCAGCAGCTTAACGGAGGAAATTGCAGGGGCGGGTGGCTACACCTTC,CASSLTEEIAGAGGYTF
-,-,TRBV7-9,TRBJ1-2,TGTGCCAGCAGTTCTAGCTCGGCCGATTCCGCTAACTATGGCTACACCTTC,CASSSSSADSANYGYTF
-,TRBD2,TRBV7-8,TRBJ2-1,TGTGCCAGCAGCTTAGCGCTCCTTAGCGGGGGGGCAGTCAATGAGCAGTTCTTC,CASSLALLSGGAVNEQFF
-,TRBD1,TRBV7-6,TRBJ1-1,TGTGCCAGCAGCGGACAGGGATTGAACACTGAAGCTTTCTTT,CASSGQGLNTEAFF
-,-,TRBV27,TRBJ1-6,TGTGCCAGCAGTTCGGGACACCCGTTGGATCCCCTCCACTTT,CASSSGHPLDPLHF
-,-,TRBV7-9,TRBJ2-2,TGTGCCAGCAGCATTGGACAGTGGCCGAACACCGGGGAGCTGTTTTTT,CASSIGQWPNTGELFF
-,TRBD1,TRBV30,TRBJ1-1,TGTGCCTGGGATGACAGGGTAGCGTATAAGGCTTTCTTT,CAWDDRVAYKAFF
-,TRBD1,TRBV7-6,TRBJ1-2,TGTGCCAGCAGCTCCCATCCCCCCGGACAGGGGAATGGCTACACCTTC,CASSSHPPGQGNGYTF
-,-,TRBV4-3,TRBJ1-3,TGCGCCAGCAGCCAAGATGAGGGAATCGCTGGAAACACCATATATTTT,CASSQDEGIAGNTIYF
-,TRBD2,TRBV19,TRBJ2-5,TGTGCCAGTAGTATAGGCTTACTAGCGAGAGAGACCCAGTACTTC,CASSIGLLARETQYF
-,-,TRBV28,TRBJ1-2,TGTGCCAGCAGTTTACACCAGGGGAACTATGGCTACACCTTC,CASSLHQGNYGYTF
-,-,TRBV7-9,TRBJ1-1,TGTGCCAGCAGTCTAGCGTCTCGGGCCATGAACACTGAAGCTTTCTTT,CASSLASRAMNTEAFF
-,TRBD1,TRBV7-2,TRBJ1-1,TGTGCCAGCAGCTCGGACAGGGGATGGACTGAAGCTTTCTTT,CASSSDRGWTEAFF
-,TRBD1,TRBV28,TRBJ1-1,TGTGCCAGCAGCATAAGGACAGGGGTAATGAACACTGAAGCTTTCTTT,CASSIRTGVMNTEAFF
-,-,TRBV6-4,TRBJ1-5,TGTGCCAGCAGCGCGGAACCCGGGGATCAGCCCCAGCATTTT,CASSAEPGDQPQHF
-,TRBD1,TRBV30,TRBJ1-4,TGTGCCTGGAGTCGACCGGGACAGGGGGGCGAAAAACTGTTTTTT,CAWSRPGQGGEKLFF
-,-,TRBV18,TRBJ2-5,TGTGCCAGCGGTGGACAGATACAAGAGACCCAGTACTTC,CASGGQIQETQYF
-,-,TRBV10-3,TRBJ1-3,TGTGCCATCAGTGAGTCTGGACAGCTTATCTCTGGAAACACCATATATTTT,CAISESGQLISGNTIYF
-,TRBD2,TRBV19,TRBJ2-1,TGTGCCAGTACTAAAGGACTAGCGGGGAACAATGAGCAGTTCTTC,CASTKGLAGNNEQFF
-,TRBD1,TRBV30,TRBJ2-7,TGTGCCTGGAGTTTTGGTCAGGGGGTAGGGCAGTACTTC,CAWSFGQGVGQYF
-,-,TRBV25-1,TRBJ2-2,TGTGCCAGCAGTGATGACAGGCGGAGGACCGGGGAGCTGTTTTTT,CASSDDRRRTGELFF
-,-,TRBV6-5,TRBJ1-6,TGTGCCAGCAGTTACACCAGAACGATGGATTCACCCCTCCACTTT,CASSYTRTMDSPLHF
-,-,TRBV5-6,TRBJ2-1,TGTGCCAGCAGCTTGGCCGTAGGGGGAACTACCAATTACAATGAGCAGTTCTTC,CASSLAVGGTTNYNEQFF
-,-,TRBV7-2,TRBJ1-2,TGTGCCAGCAGCGCCCTGGGCAGAGAGCTTAACTATGGCTACACCTTC,CASSALGRELNYGYTF
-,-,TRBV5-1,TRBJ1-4,TGCGCCAGCAGCTTTTTCCCCGTTTCCACAGGGACTAATGAAAAACTGTTTTTT,CASSFFPVSTGTNEKLFF
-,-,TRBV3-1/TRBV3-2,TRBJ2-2,TGTGCCAGCAGCCAAGGTGTTTACGGGAACACCGGGGAGCTGTTTTTT,CASSQGVYGNTGELFF
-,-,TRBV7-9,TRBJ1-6,TGTGCCAGCAGCTTCACGACAGATTCACCCCTCCACTTT,CASSFTTDSPLHF
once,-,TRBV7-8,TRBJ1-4,TGTGCCAGCAGTCGGGCGGGAGGGGTTCGGGAAAAACTGTTTTTT,CASSRAGGVREKLFF
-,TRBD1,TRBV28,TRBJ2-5,TGTGCCAGCGGGACAGGGGTCCAAGAGACCCAGTACTTC,CASGTGVQETQYF
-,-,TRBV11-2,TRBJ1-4,TGTGCCAGCAGCTCCAATAAGGGGAAGGGTGAAAAACTGTTTTTT,CASSSNKGKGEKLFF
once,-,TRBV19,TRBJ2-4,TGTGCCAGTACCCCAGGGGCCCTAGCCAAAAACATTCAGTACTTC,CASTPGALAKNIQYF
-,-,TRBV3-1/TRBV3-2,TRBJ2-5,TGTGCCAGCAGCCAATTGCGAATGATGTACCAAGAGACCCAGTACTTC,CASSQLRMMYQETQYF
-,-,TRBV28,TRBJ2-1,TGTGCCAGCAGTCAGGCAGGGACACTCTGGATTGAGCAGTTCTTC,CASSQAGTLWIEQFF
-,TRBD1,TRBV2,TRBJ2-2,TGTGCCAGCAGTCGACAGGGATCGACCGGGGAGCTGTTTTTT,CASSRQGSTGELFF
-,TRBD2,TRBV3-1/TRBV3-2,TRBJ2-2,TGTGCCAGCAGCCAAGTAGGTGGTAGCGGGGGGCCGAACACCGGGGAGCTGTTTTTT,CASSQVGGSGGPNTGELFF
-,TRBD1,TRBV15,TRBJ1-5,TGTGCCACCAGCAGAGATAGGACAGGGGTTAAGCCCCAGCATTTT,CATSRDRTGVKPQHF
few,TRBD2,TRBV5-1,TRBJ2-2,TGCGCCAGCAGAGTTTTGCGGGGGGGCCGAAACACCGGGGAGCTGTTTTTT,CASRVLRGGRNTGELFF
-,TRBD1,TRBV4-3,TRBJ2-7,TGCGCCAGCAGCCAAGAACCGGGACAGGGCTCCTACGAGCAGTACTTC,CASSQEPGQGSYEQYF
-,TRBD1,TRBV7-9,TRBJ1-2,TGTGCCAGCAGCTCAGGACAGGGGGCGTATGGCTACACCTTC,CASSSGQGAYGYTF
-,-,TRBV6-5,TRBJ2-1,TGTGCCAGCAGTTACTCTTTAAACAATGAGCAGTTCTTC,CASSYSLNNEQFF
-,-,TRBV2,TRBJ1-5,TGTGCCAGCAGTATACAGGGTAGTAGCAATCAGCCCCAGCATTTT,CASSIQGSSNQPQHF
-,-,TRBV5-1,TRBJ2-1,TGCGCCAGCAGCGGGGCGATGGGAAGTGAGCAGTTCTTC,CASSGAMGSEQFF